This T cell receptor (beta chain) stems from a study of OX40 agonist ivuxolimab in advanced cancers. The protocol was immunoSEQ multiplex PCR, while the TCRdb copy is restricted to in-frame clones and leaves out a portion. The sample has 9,500 to 15,000 clones; roughly 77% are singletons. The study, taken as a whole, reports: The work left the antigen specificity of expanded peripheral T cells undetermined.

From germline, CDR1 is SGHDT and CDR2 YYEEEE. The V gene lost 4 bases and the J gene lost 6 bases, with 13 bases spanning the gap. CDR3 length: 13 residues. This clone was detected only a few times. Its antigen remains unknown. The chain carries TRBV5-6 and TRBJ1-2; possible D gene TRBD1, 5 bases. The specimen comprised CD4+ or CD8+ T cells sorted from blood, sampled in a trial of the OX40 agonist ivuxolimab. The TCR was taken from an adult with an advanced solid tumor such as melanoma, head and neck, liver or kidney cancer. This chain's CDR3 is CASSRLRGDGYTF. The DNA of the CDR3 is TGTGCCAGCAGCCGTCTAAGGGGTGATGGCTACACCTTC.